This T cell receptor beta chain was identified in a study of blood T cell repertoires in COVID-19. Looking at the study overall: Sources were T cells, B-cell-depleted T cells, or PBMCs; the material itself was cDNA or gDNA.

TCRdb's copy holds only in-frame clones and misses some; the assay was immunoSEQ multiplex PCR. Among some 150,000 clones listed, approximately 90% were seen once. The CDR3 is 17 residues long. Germline CDR1 reads MGHRA; CDR2 reads YSYEKL. The germline V and J ends were trimmed by 3 bases and 2 bases, with 19 bases remaining between them. V and J are TRBV4-1 and TRBJ2-5; perhaps TRBD2 as D (6 bases). The sample taken for sequencing was peripheral blood. This TCR derives from a woman aged 55 to 70 with active or convalescent COVID-19. The CDR3, as DNA: TGCGCCAGCAGCCATCTTCGGGACTTGGATCGTCAAGAGACCCAGTACTTC. This gives the protein CASSHLRDLDRQETQYF.